This T cell receptor beta chain was captured in a study of T cells after yellow fever vaccination. Study-level background: SMART-Seq v4 Ultra Low Input prepared libraries from low-cell fractions. Study observations and caveats: Some clonotypes, a small share, were shared between CD4 and CD8 compartments. Primary-vaccination clones mostly resurfaced post-booster (about 95% CD4, just under 90% CD8).

The germline V gene has CDR1 SEHNR and CDR2 FQNEAQ (reference sequence). The CDR3 is 15 amino acids. V lost 4 bases and J 0 bases, leaving 10 bases between the germline ends. By 5'RACE template switching, TCR cDNA was produced, with a universal primer site and UMIs added in the process. TCRdb analysed the 5' RACE reads with MiXCR anew, one entry per CDR3 protein. The sample gives approximately 93,000 distinct CDR3 sequences, under 6.5% of which show up once; about 40% is in the top ten. As to this clonotype: The antigen is unknown.

This TCR was recovered from a man between 18 and 35 years old who received the YFV17D yellow fever vaccine. The source was CD8+ T cells sorted from PBMCs, collected 10 days after the yellow fever booster vaccination. The chain has TRBV7-9 and TRBJ1-5; D uncertain. The CDR3 reads CASSSADHSNQPQHF. The CDR3 region has the DNA TGTGCCAGCAGCTCTGCAGACCATAGCAATCAGCCCCAGCATTTT. The complete variable domain, with remaining parts taken from reference TRBV7-9 and TRBJ1-5, reads DTGVSQNPRHKITKRGQNVTFRCDPISEHNRLYWYRQTLGQGPEFLTYFQNEAQLEKSRLLSDRFSAERPKGSFSTLEIQRTEQGDSAMYLCASSSADHSNQPQHFGDGTRLSIL.